This T cell receptor beta chain was observed in a study of T cell responses to AZD1222 COVID-19 vaccine. This clone was counted between two and nine times. The antigen is undetermined. This CDR3 has 14 residues. Per the germline V gene, CDR1 is MGHDK and CDR2 is SYGVNS. Trimming took off 7 bases at V and 8 bases at J, with 17 bases between the two ends. Study-wide results and limits: Donors were largely white British and mainly female; clonal diversity was possibly underestimated. A reported finding is that nearly half of spike-specific TCRs target unmutated variant regions. Elevations in Spike-specific TCR breadth and depth followed administration of two AZD1222 doses.

Generated by immunoSEQ multiplex PCR, the TCRdb table keeps only in-frame clones and is missing some. The repertoire holds fewer than 150,000 clones, with more than 75% as singletons. The sequenced sample was peripheral blood, obtained 28 days after the second AZD1222 dose. V is TRBV25-1 and J is TRBJ1-4, with D perhaps TRBD1 (5 bases). The clonotype was recovered from an adult who received the AZD1222 COVID-19 vaccine. CDR3 protein: CASTFTGYGEKLFF. The DNA of the CDR3 is TGTGCCAGCACCTTCACAGGTTACGGGGAAAAACTGTTTTTT. Using reference TRBV25-1 and TRBJ1-4 for the parts outside the CDR3, the full variable domain is EADIYQTPRYLVIGTGKKITLECSQTMGHDKMYWYQQDPGMELHLIHYSYGVNSTEKGDLSSESTVSRIRTEHFPLTLESARPSHTSQYLCASTFTGYGEKLFFGSGTQLSVL.